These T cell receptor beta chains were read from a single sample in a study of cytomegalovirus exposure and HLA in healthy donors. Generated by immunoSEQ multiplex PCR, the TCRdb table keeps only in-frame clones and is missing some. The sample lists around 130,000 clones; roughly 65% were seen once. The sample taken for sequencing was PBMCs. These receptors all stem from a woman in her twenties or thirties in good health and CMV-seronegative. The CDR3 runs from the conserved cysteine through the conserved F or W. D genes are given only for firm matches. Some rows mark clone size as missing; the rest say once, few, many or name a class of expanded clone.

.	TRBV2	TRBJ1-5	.	TGTGCCAGCAGTCCTAACAGTTACAATCAGCCCCAGCATTTT	CASSPNSYNQPQHF
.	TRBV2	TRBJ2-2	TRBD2	TGTGCCAGCAGCGATCGACTAGCGGGAGGGGCCGGGGAGCTGTTTTTT	CASSDRLAGGAGELFF
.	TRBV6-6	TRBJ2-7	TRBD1	TGTGCCAGCAGGGGAGGACAGGGCGTCCACGAGCAGTACTTC	CASRGGQGVHEQYF
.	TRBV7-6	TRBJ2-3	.	TGTGCCAGCAGCCCAGGACATACCACAGATACGCAGTATTTT	CASSPGHTTDTQYF
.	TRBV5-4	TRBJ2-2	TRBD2	TGTGCCAGCAGCCCCGTGGCGCGGGAGAGCACCGGGGAGCTGTTTTTT	CASSPVARESTGELFF
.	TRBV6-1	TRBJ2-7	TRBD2	TGTGCCAGCAGTTTGCAGACTAGCAGTGGCGAGCAGTACTTC	CASSLQTSSGEQYF
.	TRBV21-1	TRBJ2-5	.	TGTGCCAGCAGCAAACGGAGAAGAGAAGAGACCCAGTACTTC	CASSKRRREETQYF
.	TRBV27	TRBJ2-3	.	TGTGCCAGCAGTTACTCTAGCACAGATACGCAGTATTTT	CASSYSSTDTQYF
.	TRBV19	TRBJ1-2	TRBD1	TGTGCCAGTAGTATCTGGACAGGGGGCGTCGAATTTCATGGCTACACCTTC	CASSIWTGGVEFHGYTF
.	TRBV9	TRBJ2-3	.	TGTGCCAGCAGCGTAGGCCTGGGGGCTTGGACAGATACGCAGTATTTT	CASSVGLGAWTDTQYF
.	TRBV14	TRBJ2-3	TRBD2	TGTGCCAGCAGCCAAGCAGTCGCGGGGGGGTCCACAGATACGCAGTATTTT	CASSQAVAGGSTDTQYF
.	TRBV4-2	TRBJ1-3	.	TGTGCCAGCAGCCAAGATCCGGTTTGGTCTGGAAACACCATATATTTT	CASSQDPVWSGNTIYF
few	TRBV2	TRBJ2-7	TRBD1	TGTGCCAGCAGTTTGGGACAGGAAACCTACGAGCAGTACTTC	CASSLGQETYEQYF
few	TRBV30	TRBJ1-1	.	TGTGCCTGGAGTGTACGGGGGGCCCCCAACACTGAAGCTTTCTTT	CAWSVRGAPNTEAFF
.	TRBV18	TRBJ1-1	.	TGTGCCAGCTCACCCGATCGCGTTCCGACAAAGAACACTGAAGCTTTCTTT	CASSPDRVPTKNTEAFF
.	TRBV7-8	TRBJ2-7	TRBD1	TGTGCCAGCAGCATCGACAGGGGCCACGAGCAGTACTTC	CASSIDRGHEQYF
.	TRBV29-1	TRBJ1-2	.	TGCAGCGTTCGGGGTCAAGCTAACTATGGCTACACCTTC	CSVRGQANYGYTF
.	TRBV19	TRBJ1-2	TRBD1	TGTGCCAGTAGTATAGTCAGACAGGGAGCTAACTATGGCTACACCTTC	CASSIVRQGANYGYTF
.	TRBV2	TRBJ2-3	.	TGTGCCAGCAGTCCCAACACAGATACGCAGTATTTT	CASSPNTDTQYF
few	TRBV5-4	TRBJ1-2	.	TGTGCCAGCAGCTTGACAGGGAGCTATGGCTACACCTTC	CASSLTGSYGYTF
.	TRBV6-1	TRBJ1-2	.	TGTGCCAGCACCGAGGGCCCATACGATGGCTACACCTTC	CASTEGPYDGYTF
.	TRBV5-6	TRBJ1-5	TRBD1	TGTGCCAGCAGCTCGGCCGGGACAGGGGATGTTATGGCCCAGCATTTT	CASSSAGTGDVMAQHF
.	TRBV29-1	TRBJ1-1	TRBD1	TGCAGCGTTGCCTTTGGACAGGGGGGCACTGAAGCTTTCTTT	CSVAFGQGGTEAFF
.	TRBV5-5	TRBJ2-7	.	TGTGCCAGCAGCTTGGGGCGTCAGCGCTACGAGCAGTACTTC	CASSLGRQRYEQYF
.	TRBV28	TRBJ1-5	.	TGTGCCAGCAGTCCTTTCCTCGACACTTTCTATAGCAATCAGCCCCAGCATTTT	CASSPFLDTFYSNQPQHF
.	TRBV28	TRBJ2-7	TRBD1	TGTGCCAGCAGCACCCCGGGACAGGGGTCCCGCGAGCAGTACTTC	CASSTPGQGSREQYF
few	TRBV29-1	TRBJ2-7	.	TGCAGCGTTGAGTCAGTCGAGGGTTCCGAGCAGTACTTC	CSVESVEGSEQYF
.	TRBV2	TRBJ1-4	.	TGTGCCAGCCGGACAGACCCTAATGAAAAACTGTTTTTT	CASRTDPNEKLFF
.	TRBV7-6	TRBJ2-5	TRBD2	TGTGCCAGCAGCCCGAGCGGGGGGGCCTGGGAGACCCAGTACTTC	CASSPSGGAWETQYF
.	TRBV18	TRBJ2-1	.	TGTGCCAGCTCACCCACTGCCCGGGGGGCCTCCTACAATGAGCAGTTCTTC	CASSPTARGASYNEQFF
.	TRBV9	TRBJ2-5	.	TGTGCCAGCAGCCCCAGGGGGACATGGGGGGAAGAGACCCAGTACTTC	CASSPRGTWGEETQYF
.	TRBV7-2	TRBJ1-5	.	TGTGCCAGCACCCCTGGACAGCCTAATCAGCCCCAGCATTTT	CASTPGQPNQPQHF
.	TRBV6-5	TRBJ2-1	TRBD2	TGTGCCAGCAGTTACAACAGCGGGGCTATTGGTGAGCAGTTCTTC	CASSYNSGAIGEQFF
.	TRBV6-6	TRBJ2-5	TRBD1	TGTGCCAGCAGGAGATTTGGGACAGGAGTTCGGGAGACCCAGTACTTC	CASRRFGTGVRETQYF
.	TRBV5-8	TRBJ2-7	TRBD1	TGTGCCAGCAGCTTTACGTCAGGGGGCGAGCAGTACTTC	CASSFTSGGEQYF
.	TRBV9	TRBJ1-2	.	TGTGCCAGCAGCGCCTTGGCTGTTAACTATGGCTACACCTTC	CASSALAVNYGYTF
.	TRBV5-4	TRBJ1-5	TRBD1	TGTGCCAGCAGCACGGGGACAGGGAATCAGCCCCAGCATTTT	CASSTGTGNQPQHF
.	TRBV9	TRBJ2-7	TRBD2	TGTGCCAGCAGCGTAGCCCCAGCTAGCGGGGTCTACGAGCAGTACTTC	CASSVAPASGVYEQYF
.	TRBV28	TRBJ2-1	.	TGTGCCAGCAGCAGACTCTTGAGCTCCTACAATGAGCAGTTCTTC	CASSRLLSSYNEQFF
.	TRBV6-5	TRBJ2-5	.	TGTGCCAGCAGTTCGGACTGGTTTCAAGAGACCCAGTACTTC	CASSSDWFQETQYF
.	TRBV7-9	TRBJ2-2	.	TGTGCCAGCAGCTTAGTACATGCCGGGGAGCTGTTTTTT	CASSLVHAGELFF
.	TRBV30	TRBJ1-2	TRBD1	TGTGCCTGGGGGGGACAGGGAATAACTAACTATGGCTACACCTTC	CAWGGQGITNYGYTF
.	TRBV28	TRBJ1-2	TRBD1	TGTGCCAGCAGTTCTTCCGACAGGGACAATGGCTACACCTTC	CASSSSDRDNGYTF
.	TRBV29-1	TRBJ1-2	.	TGCAGCGCCTCCCGGGCAGGGTATGGCTACACCTTC	CSASRAGYGYTF
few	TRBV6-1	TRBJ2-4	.	TGTGCCAGCAGTGAAGCAGGAGGGGCATCCAAAAACATTCAGTACTTC	CASSEAGGASKNIQYF
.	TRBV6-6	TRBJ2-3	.	TGTGCCAGCAGTCATGGGAGAGATACGCAGTATTTT	CASSHGRDTQYF
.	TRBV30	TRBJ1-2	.	TGTGCCTGGGACAGAGCTAACTATGGCTACACCTTC	CAWDRANYGYTF
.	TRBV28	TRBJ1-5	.	TGTGCCAGCAGTCCATCGGACAGCTCGTATAGCAATCAGCCCCAGCATTTT	CASSPSDSSYSNQPQHF
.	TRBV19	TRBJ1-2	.	TGTGCCAGTAGTATAAGGTTGACAGACTATGGCTACACCTTC	CASSIRLTDYGYTF
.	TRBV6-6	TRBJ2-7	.	TGTGCCAGCCAGGGGACGGAGTACTACGAGCAGTACTTC	CASQGTEYYEQYF
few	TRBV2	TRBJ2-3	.	TGTGCCAGCACCCCCCCAGACAGCCTCACAGATACGCAGTATTTT	CASTPPDSLTDTQYF
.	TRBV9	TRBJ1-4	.	TGTGCCAGCAGCGTAGGTAGACAGTCAGGCACTAATGAAAAACTGTTTTTT	CASSVGRQSGTNEKLFF
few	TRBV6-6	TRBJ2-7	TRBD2	TGTGCCAGCAGTTACGGACTAGCGGGAGATAGCGAGCAGTACTTC	CASSYGLAGDSEQYF
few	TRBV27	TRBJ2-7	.	TGTGCCAGCAGCCTCGAAGGAGGGAGGTCCTACGAGCAGTACTTC	CASSLEGGRSYEQYF